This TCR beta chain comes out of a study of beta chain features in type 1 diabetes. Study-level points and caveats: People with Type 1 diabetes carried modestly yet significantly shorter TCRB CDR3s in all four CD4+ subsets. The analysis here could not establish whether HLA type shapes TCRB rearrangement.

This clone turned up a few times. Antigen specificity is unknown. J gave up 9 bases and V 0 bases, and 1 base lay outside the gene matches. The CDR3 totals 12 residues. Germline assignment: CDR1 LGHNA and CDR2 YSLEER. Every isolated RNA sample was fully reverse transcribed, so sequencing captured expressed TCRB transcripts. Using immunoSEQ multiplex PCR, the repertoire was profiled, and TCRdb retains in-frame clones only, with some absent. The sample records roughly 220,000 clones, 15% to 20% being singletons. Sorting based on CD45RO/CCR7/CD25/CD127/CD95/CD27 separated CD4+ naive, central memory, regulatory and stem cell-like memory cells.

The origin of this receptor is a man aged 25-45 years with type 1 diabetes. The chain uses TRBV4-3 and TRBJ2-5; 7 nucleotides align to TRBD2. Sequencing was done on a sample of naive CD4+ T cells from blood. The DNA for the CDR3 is TGCGCCAGCAGCCAAGATCGGGAGGCCCAGTACTTC. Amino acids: CASSQDREAQYF.